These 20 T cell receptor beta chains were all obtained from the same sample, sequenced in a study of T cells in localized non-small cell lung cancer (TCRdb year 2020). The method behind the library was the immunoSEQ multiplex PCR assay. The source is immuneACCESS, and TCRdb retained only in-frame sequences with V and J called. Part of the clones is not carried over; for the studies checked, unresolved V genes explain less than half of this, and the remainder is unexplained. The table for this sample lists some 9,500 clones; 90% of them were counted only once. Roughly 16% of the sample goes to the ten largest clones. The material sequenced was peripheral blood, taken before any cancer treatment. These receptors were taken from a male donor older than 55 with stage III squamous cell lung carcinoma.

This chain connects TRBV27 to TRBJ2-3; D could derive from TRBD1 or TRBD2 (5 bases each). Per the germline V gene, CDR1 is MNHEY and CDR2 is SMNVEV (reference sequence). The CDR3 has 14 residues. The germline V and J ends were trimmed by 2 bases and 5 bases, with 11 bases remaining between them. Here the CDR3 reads CASSLGPGRDTQYF. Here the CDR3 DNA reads TGTGCCAGCAGTTTAGGGCCGGGGCGAGATACGCAGTATTTT.

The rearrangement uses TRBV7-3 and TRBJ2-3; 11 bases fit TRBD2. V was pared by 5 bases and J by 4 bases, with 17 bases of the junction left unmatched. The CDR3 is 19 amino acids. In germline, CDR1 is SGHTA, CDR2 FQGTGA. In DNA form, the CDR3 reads TGTGCCAGCAGCCCCGAGAGCGGCCTAGCGGGGGGCCGGGCAGATACGCAGTATTTT. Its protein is CASSPESGLAGGRADTQYF.

The CDR3 DNA follows: TGTGCCAGCAGCTTAGAGTCAGGAGCCAAAAACATTCAGTACTTC. This codes for CASSLESGAKNIQYF. The chain joins TRBV13 to TRBJ2-4; D unresolved. V was shortened by 1 base and J by 0 bases, with 7 bases between the two germline ends. The CDR3 is made up of 15 amino acids. Germline lookup yields CDR1 PRHDT and CDR2 FYEKMQ (reference sequence).

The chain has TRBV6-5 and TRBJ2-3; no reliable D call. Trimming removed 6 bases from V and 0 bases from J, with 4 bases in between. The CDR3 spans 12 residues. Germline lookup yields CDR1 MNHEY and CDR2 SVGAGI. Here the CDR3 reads CASRRSTDTQYF. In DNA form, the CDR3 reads TGTGCCAGCAGGCGGAGCACAGATACGCAGTATTTT.

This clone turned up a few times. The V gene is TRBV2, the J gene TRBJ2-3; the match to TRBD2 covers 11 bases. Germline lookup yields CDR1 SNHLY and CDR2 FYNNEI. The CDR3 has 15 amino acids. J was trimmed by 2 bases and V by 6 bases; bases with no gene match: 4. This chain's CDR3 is CASRGTSGFTDTQYF. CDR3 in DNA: TGTGCCAGCAGGGGGACTAGCGGATTCACAGATACGCAGTATTTT.

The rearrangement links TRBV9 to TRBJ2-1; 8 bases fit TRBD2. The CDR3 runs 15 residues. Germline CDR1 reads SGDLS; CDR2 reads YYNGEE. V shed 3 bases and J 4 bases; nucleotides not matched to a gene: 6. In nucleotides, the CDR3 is TGTGCCAGCAGCGCCCCGGGGGGGCTTTACAATGAGCAGTTCTTC. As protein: CASSAPGGLYNEQFF.

CDR3 bases: TGTGCCAGCAGTTTAAAACACCTCAATCAGCCCCAGCATTTT. This translates into CASSLKHLNQPQHF. The chain uses TRBV27 and TRBJ1-5; D call uncertain. The length of the CDR3 is 14 residues. The V and J ends lost 2 bases and 3 bases respectively, with 8 bases between them. CDR1 MNHEY and CDR2 SMNVEV come from the germline V gene (reference sequence).

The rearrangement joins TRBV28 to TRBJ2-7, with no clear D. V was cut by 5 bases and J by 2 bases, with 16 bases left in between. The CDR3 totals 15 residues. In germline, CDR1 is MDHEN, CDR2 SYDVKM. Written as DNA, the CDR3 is TGTGCCAGCAGTGCCAACCTGGGGTCCCCCTACGAGCAGTACTTC. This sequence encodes CASSANLGSPYEQYF.

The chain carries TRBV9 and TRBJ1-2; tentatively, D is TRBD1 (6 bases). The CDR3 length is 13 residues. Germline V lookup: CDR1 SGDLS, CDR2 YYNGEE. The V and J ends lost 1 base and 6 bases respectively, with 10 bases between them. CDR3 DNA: TGTGCCAGCAGCGTAACAGGGTCGGATGGCTACACCTTC. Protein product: CASSVTGSDGYTF.

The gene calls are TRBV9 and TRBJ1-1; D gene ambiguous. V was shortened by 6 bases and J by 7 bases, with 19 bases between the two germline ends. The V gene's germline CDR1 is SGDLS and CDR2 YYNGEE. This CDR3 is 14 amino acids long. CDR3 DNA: TGTGCCAGCACCTCAGACACACTGAGCGATGAAGCTTTCTTT. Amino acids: CASTSDTLSDEAFF.

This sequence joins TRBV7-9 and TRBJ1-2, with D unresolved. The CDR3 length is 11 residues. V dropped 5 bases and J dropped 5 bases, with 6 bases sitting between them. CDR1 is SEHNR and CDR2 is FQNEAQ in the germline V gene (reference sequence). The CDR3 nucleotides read TGTGCCAGCAGCGCCAGATATGGCTACACCTTC. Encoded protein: CASSARYGYTF.

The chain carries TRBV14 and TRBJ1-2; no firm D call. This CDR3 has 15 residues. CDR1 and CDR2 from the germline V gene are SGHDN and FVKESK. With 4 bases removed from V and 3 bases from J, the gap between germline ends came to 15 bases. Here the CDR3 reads CASSPLFPSDYGYTF. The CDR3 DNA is TGTGCCAGCAGCCCCCTCTTCCCGTCGGACTATGGCTACACCTTC. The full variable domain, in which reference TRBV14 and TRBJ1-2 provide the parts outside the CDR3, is EAGVTQFPSHSVIEKGQTVTLRCDPISGHDNLYWYRRVMGKEIKFLLHFVKESKQDESGMPNNRFLAERTGGTYSTLKVQPAELEDSGVYFCASSPLFPSDYGYTFGSGTRLTVV.

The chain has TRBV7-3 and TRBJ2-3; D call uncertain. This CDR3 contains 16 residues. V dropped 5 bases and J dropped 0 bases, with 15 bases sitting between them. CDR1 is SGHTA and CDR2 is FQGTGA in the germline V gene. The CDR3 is CASSPGPPPSTDTQYF. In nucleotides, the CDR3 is TGTGCCAGCAGCCCTGGGCCCCCGCCCAGCACAGATACGCAGTATTTT.

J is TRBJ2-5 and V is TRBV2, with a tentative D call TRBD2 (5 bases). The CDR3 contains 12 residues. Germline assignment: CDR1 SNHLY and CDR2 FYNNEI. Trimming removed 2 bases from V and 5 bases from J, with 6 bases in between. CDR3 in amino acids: CASSERRETQYF. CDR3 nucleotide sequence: TGTGCCAGCAGTGAACGGAGGGAGACCCAGTACTTC.

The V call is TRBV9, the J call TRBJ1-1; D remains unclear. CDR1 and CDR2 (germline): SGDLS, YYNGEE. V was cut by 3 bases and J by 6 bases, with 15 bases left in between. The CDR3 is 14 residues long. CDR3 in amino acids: CASSADNVGAEAFF. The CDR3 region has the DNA TGTGCCAGCAGCGCCGATAACGTGGGCGCTGAAGCTTTCTTT.

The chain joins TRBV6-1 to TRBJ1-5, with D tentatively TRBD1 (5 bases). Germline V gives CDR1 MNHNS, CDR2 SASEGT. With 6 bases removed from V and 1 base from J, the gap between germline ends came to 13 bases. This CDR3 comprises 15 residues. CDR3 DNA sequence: TGTGCCAGCAGCCACCAGGGTGTGAGCAATCAGCCCCAGCATTTT. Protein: CASSHQGVSNQPQHF.

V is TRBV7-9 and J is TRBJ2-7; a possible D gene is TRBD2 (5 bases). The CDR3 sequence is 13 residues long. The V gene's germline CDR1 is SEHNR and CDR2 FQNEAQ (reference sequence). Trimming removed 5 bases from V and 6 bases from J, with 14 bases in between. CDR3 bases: TGTGCCAGCAGCGACCGACTAACCGGCGAGCAGTACTTC. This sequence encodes CASSDRLTGEQYF.

In nucleotides, the CDR3 is TGTGCCACCAGCAGGAGCAGGGGAAGCACAGATACGCAGTATTTT. It specifies CATSRSRGSTDTQYF. V usage is TRBV15 and J usage is TRBJ2-3; weak D call: TRBD1 (6 bases). V was pared by 3 bases and J by 0 bases, with 10 bases between. This CDR3 has 15 amino acids. Germline V gene sequence: CDR1 LNHNV, CDR2 YYDKDF (reference sequence).

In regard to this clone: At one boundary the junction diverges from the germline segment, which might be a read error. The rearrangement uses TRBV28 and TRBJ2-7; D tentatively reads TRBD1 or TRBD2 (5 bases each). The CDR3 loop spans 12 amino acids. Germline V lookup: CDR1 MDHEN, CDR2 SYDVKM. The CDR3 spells CASSSSRIRGQF. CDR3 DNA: TGTGCCAGCAGTTCCTCTAGGATCCGGGGCCAGTTC.

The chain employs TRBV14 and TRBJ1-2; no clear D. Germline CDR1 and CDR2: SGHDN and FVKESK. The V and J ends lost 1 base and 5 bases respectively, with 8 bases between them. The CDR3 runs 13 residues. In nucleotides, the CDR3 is TGTGCCAGCAGCCAAGGAGTTACTTATGGCTACACCTTC. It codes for CASSQGVTYGYTF.